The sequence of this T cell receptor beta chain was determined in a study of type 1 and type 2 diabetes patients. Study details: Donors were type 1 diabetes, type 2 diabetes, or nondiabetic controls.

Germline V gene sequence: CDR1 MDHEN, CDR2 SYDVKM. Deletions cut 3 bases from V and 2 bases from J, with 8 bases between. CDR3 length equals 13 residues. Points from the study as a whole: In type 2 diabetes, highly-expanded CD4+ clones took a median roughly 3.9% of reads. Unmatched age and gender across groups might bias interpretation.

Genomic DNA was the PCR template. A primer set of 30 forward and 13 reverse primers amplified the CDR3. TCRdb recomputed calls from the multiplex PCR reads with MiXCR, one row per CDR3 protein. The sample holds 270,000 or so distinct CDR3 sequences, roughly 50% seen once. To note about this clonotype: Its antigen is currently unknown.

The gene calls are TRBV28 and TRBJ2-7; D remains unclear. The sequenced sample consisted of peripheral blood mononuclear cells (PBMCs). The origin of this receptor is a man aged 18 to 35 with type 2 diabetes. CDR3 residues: CASSFRMAYEQYF. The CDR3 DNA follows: TGTGCCAGCAGTTTCAGGATGGCCTACGAGCAGTACTTC.